This TCR beta chain was identified during a study of blood T cell repertoires in COVID-19. Study-wide background: Collection of acute and convalescent COVID-19 samples took place in the United States, Italy and Spain. T cells, B-cell-depleted T cells, or PBMCs supplied cDNA or gDNA.

This clone occurred once. Methods used by the authors: Reference gene primer amplification gave nucleated cell count estimates. The data were produced by immunoSEQ multiplex PCR, yet TCRdb's version contains in-frame clones alone and is incomplete. That table furnishes V, J and clone size, whereas the DNA furnished D and trimming. The sample contains 220,000 or so clones, 89% of which appear only once. CDR1 and CDR2 (germline): MDHEN, SYDVKM. J lost 6 bases, V lost 5 bases, and 10 bases had no gene match. The length of the CDR3 is 16 residues. The chain employs TRBV28 and TRBJ1-5, with 10 bases fitting TRBD1. This receptor was identified in a man in his 60s who had recovered from COVID-19. The material sequenced was peripheral blood. CDR3 coding DNA: TGTGCCAGCAGTCCCCCCGGGACAGGGGTAGGTCAGCCCCAGCATTTT. It translates to CASSPPGTGVGQPQHF.